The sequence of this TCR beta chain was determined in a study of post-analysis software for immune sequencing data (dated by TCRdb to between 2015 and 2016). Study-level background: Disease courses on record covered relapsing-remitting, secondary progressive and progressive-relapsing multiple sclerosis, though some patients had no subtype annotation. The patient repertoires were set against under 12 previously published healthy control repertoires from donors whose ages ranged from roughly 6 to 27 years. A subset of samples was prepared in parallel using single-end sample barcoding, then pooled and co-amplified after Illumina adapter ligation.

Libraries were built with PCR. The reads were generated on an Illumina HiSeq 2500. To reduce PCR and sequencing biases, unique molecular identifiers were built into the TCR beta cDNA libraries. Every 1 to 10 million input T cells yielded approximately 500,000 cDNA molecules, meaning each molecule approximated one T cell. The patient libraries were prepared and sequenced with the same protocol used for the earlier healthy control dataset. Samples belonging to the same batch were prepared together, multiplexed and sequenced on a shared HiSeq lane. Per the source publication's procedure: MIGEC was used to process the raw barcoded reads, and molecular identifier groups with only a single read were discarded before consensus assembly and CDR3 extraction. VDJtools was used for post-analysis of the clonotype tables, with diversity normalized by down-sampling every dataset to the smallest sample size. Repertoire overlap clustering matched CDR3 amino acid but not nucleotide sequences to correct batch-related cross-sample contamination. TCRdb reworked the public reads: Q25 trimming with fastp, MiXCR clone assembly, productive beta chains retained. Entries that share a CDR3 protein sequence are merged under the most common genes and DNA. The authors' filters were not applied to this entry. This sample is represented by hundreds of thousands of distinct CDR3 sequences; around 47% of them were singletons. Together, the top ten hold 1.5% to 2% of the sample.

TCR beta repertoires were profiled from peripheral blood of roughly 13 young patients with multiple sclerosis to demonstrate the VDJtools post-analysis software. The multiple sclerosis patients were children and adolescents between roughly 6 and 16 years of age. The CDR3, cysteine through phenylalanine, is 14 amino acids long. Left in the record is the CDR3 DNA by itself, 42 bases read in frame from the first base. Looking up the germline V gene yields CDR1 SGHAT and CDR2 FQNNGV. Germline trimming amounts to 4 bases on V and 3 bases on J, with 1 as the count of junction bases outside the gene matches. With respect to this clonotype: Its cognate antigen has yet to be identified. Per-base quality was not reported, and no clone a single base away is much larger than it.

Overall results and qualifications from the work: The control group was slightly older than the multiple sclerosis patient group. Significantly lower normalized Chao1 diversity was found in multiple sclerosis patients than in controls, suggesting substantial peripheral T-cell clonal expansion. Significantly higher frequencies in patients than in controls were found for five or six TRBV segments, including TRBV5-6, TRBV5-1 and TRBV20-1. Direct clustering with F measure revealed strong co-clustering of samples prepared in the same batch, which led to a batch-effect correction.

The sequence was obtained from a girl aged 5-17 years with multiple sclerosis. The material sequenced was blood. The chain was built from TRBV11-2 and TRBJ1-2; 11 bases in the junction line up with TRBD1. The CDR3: CASSWDRGDYGYTF. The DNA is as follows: TGTGCCAGCAGCTGGGACAGGGGGGACTATGGCTACACCTTC.